Presented here are 9 T cell receptor beta chains from one specimen sequenced in a study of human T cells and chemical hapten exposure. TCRdb recomputed calls from the RACE reads with MiXCR, one row per CDR3 protein. The table has around 300,000 distinct CDR3 sequences, approximately 5% seen once; the top ten hold more than 8%. Described time point: pre-sensitization, week 0. The treatment was: therapeutic diphenylcyclopropenone sensitization with weekly scalp DPC. Specimen: whole blood, collected in connection with sensitization to the hapten diphenylcyclopropenone (DPC). These receptors all stem from a woman under 30 with alopecia areata. Some clones in this sample may be carry-over from other donors' samples.

The chain carries TRBV5-1 and TRBJ2-3; D is perhaps TRBD1 (6 bases). The CDR3 covers 16 residues. Deletions cut 0 bases from V and 3 bases from J, with 14 bases between. Germline assignment: CDR1 SGHRS and CDR2 YFSETQ. The CDR3 nucleotides are TGCGCCAGCAGCTTGGGTACAGGGATGAGGACAGATACGCAGTATTTT. The encoded protein is CASSLGTGMRTDTQYF.

This clonotype was seen a few times. The chain employs TRBV20-1 and TRBJ1-6; D perhaps matches TRBD1 (5 bases). CDR3 length: 13 amino acids. The germline gives CDR1 DFQATT, CDR2 SNEGSKA (reference sequence). Trimming removed 5 bases at V and 2 bases at J, with 7 bases between. The CDR3 DNA follows: TGCAGTGCTTGGACAACCTATAATTCACCCCTCCACTTT. Translating it yields CSAWTTYNSPLHF.

This clonotype was picked up a small number of times. The CDR3 bases are TGTGCCAGCAGCTTTCACCCCGGGGAGACCGCCGAATACGAGCAGTACTTC. Its translation: CASSFHPGETAEYEQYF. The gene calls are TRBV14 and TRBJ2-7; TRBD2 might be the D (5 bases). V lost 5 bases, J lost 4 bases, and 24 bases lay in between. The CDR3 has 17 amino acids. Germline lookup yields CDR1 SGHDN and CDR2 FVKESK.

In this sample, this clonotype turned up a few times. The gene calls are TRBV7-3 and TRBJ2-7; D may be TRBD1 (5 bases). Per germline, CDR1 SGHTA and CDR2 FQGTGA. The ends were cut back, 5 bases at V and 5 bases at J, with 19 bases in the middle. The CDR3 loop spans 15 amino acids. This chain's CDR3 is CASSLFGASRNEQYF. CDR3 DNA: TGTGCCAGCAGCCTCTTTGGGGCCTCCCGGAACGAGCAGTACTTC.

This clonotype appeared a few times. The chain is built from TRBV7-9 and TRBJ2-2; D is undetermined. Germline CDR1 reads SEHNR; CDR2 reads FQNEAQ (reference sequence). The V and J ends lost 2 bases and 4 bases respectively, with 11 bases between them. The CDR3 is 15 residues long. The CDR3 spells CASSLKAASTGELFF. CDR3 sequence (DNA): TGTGCCAGCAGCTTAAAGGCAGCGAGCACCGGGGAGCTGTTTTTT.

This clonotype was counted a few times. The genes are TRBV12-3 or TRBV12-4 and TRBJ2-7, with a possible D match to TRBD1 (6 bases). The CDR3 consists of 14 residues. V gave up 5 bases and J gave up 1 base, with 12 bases separating them. DNA for the CDR3: TGTGCCAGCAGTCAGGGGCTCCGTTCCTACGAGCAGTACTTC. As protein: CASSQGLRSYEQYF.

The V and J genes are TRBV4-1 and TRBJ2-3; 10 nucleotides agree with TRBD1. The CDR3 loop spans 16 amino acids. J was trimmed by 4 bases and V by 2 bases; bases with no gene match: 6. Germline V gives CDR1 MGHRA, CDR2 YSYEKL. In DNA, the CDR3 is TGCGCCAGCAGCCAAATGGGACAGGGGACATCAGATACGCAGTATTTT. Protein: CASSQMGQGTSDTQYF.

This clonotype occurred many times. This chain connects TRBV27 to TRBJ2-3, with D perhaps TRBD2 (7 bases). This CDR3 is built from 16 residues. V was cut by 2 bases and J by 2 bases, with 14 bases left in between. Germline values: CDR1 MNHEY, CDR2 SMNVEV (reference sequence). CDR3 DNA sequence: TGTGCCAGCAGTTTAAGATGGCGGGGGCCCACAGATACGCAGTATTTT. This encodes CASSLRWRGPTDTQYF.

This chain connects TRBV7-8 to TRBJ1-5, with 7 positions matching TRBD1. Germline values: CDR1 SGHVS, CDR2 FQNEAQ. The CDR3 runs to 16 residues. J gave up 0 bases and V 2 bases, and 4 bases lay outside the gene matches. CDR3 coding DNA: TGTGCCAGCAGCTTAAACAGGGGCTATAGCAATCAGCCCCAGCATTTT. It is translated as CASSLNRGYSNQPQHF. Looking up the rest from reference TRBV7-8 and TRBJ1-5 gives the full variable domain: GAGVSQSPRYKVAKRGQDVALRCDPISGHVSLFWYQQALGQGPEFLTYFQNEAQLDKSGLPSDRFFAERPEGSVSTLKIQRTQQEDSAVYLCASSLNRGYSNQPQHFGDGTRLSIL.